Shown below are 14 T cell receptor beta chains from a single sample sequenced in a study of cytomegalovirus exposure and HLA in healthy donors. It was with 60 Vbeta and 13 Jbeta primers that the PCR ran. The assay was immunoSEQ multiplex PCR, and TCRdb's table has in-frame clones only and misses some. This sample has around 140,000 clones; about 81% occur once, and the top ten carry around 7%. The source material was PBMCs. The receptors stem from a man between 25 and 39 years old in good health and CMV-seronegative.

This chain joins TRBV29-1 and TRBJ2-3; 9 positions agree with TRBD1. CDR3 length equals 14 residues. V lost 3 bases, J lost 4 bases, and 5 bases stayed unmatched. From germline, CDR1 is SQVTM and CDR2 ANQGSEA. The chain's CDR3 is CSVEGQGMPDTQYF. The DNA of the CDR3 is TGCAGCGTTGAGGGACAGGGAATGCCAGATACGCAGTATTTT.

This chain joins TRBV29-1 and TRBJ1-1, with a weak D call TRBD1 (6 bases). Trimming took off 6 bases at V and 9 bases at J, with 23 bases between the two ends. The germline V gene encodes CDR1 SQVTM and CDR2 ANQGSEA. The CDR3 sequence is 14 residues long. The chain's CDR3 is CSVSRDPRGGQAFF. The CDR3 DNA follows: TGCAGCGTAAGCCGGGACCCGAGAGGGGGACAAGCTTTCTTT.

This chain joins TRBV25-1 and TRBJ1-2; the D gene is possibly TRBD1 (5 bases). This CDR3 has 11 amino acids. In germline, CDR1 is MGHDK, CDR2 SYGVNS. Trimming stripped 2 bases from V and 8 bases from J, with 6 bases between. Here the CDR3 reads CASSEGGGYTF. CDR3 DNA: TGTGCCAGCAGTGAAGGGGGGGGCTACACCTTC.

The CDR3 spells CASSKGDPRGETQYF. The CDR3 nucleotides are TGTGCCAGCTCCAAAGGGGACCCTCGGGGGGAGACCCAGTACTTC. The V call is TRBV27, the J call TRBJ2-5; weak D call: TRBD2 (6 bases). The V gene's germline CDR1 is MNHEY and CDR2 SMNVEV (reference sequence). Trimming left V 8 bases short and J 5 bases short, with 21 bases between. The CDR3 extends over 15 amino acids.

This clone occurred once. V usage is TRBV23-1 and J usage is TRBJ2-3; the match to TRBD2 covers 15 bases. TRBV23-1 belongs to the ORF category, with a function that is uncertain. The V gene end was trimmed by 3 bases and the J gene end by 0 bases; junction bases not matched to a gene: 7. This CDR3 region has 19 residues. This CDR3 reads CASSHLGLAGGPSTDTQYF. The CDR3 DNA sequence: TGCGCCAGCAGTCATTTGGGACTAGCGGGAGGCCCCAGCACAGATACGCAGTATTTT.

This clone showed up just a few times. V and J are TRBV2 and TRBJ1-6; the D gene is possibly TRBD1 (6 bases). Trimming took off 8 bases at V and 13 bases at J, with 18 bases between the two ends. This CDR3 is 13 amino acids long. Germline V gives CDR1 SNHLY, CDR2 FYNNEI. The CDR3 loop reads CASEDGGRSPLHF. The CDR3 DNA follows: TGTGCCAGCGAGGACGGGGGGCGGTCGCCCCTCCACTTT.

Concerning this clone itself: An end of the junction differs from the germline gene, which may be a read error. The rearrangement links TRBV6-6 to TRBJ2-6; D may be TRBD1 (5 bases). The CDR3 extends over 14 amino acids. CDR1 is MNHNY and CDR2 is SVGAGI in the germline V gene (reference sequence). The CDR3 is CASSTPSGANGLTF. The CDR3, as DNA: TGTGCCAGCAGCACCCCCTCTGGGGCCAACGGCCTGACTTTC.

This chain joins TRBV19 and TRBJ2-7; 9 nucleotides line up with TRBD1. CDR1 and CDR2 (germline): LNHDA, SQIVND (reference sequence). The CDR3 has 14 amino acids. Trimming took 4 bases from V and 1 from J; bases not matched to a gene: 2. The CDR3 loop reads CASSRDRGSYEQYF. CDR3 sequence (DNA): TGTGCCAGTAGTAGAGACAGGGGGTCCTACGAGCAGTACTTC. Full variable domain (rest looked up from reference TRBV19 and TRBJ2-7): DGGITQSPKYLFRKEGQNVTLSCEQNLNHDAMYWYRQDPGQGLRLIYYSQIVNDFQKGDIAEGYSVSREKKESFPLTVTSAQKNPTAFYLCASSRDRGSYEQYFGPGTRLTVT.

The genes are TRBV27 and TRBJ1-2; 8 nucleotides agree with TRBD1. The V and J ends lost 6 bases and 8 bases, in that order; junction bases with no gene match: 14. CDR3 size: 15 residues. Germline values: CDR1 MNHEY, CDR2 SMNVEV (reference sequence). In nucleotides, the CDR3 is TGTGCCAGCAGCTTCTGGGGACAGGTTGCAGAGGGCTACACCTTC. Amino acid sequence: CASSFWGQVAEGYTF.

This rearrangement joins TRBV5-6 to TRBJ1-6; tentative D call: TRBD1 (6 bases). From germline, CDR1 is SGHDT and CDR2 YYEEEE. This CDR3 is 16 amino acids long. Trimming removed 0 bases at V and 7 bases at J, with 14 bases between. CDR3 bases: TGTGCCAGCAGCTTGGTAGGGGGTACTGAGAATTCACCCCTCCACTTT. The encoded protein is CASSLVGGTENSPLHF.

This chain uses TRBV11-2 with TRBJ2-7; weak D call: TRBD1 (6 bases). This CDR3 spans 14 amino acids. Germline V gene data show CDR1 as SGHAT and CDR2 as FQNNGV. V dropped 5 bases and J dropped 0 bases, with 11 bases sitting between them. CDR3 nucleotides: TGTGCCAGCAGCCCCGACAGGAGCTCCTACGAGCAGTACTTC. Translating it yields CASSPDRSSYEQYF.

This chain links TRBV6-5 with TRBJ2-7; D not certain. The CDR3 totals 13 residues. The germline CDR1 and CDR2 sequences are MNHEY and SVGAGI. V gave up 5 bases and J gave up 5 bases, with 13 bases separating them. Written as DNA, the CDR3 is TGTGCCAGCAGTGTCTGGTTCCAGGACGAGCAGTACTTC. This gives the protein CASSVWFQDEQYF.

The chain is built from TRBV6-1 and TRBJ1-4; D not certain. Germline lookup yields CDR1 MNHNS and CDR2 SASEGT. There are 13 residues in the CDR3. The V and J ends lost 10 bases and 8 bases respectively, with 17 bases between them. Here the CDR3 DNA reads TGTGCCACCGTTCCTTGGGCGGGAGAAAAACTGTTTTTT. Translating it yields CATVPWAGEKLFF.

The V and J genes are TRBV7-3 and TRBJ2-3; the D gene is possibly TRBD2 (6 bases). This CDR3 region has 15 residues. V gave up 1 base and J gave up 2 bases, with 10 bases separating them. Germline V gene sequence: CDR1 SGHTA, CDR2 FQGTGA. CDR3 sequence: CASSLMGLLTDTQYF. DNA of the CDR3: TGTGCCAGCAGCTTAATGGGACTGCTCACAGATACGCAGTATTTT.